A single sample gave rise to the 11 T cell receptor beta chains below, sequenced in a study of T cells in Graves' hyperthyroidism and ophthalmopathy. What was amplified from RNA transcripts were TCR beta CDR3 regions. Using the HTBI primer set, a first-round RT-PCR was run on the TCR CDR3. TCRdb reprocessed the multiplex PCR reads with MiXCR, giving one entry per CDR3 protein. The sample has 400,000 to 500,000 distinct CDR3 sequences; approximately 15% are singletons. Sequencing used blood. The source of these receptors is a woman younger than 30 with Graves' hyperthyroidism.

The sample holds many counts of this clonotype. The gene calls are TRBV12-5 and TRBJ1-6, with unresolved D. V lost 4 bases and J lost 7, with 8 bases in between. Germline lookup yields CDR1 LGHNT and CDR2 FRNRAP. This CDR3 region has 13 residues. The CDR3 region has the DNA TGTGCTAGTGGTTCATCACAGAATTCACCCCTCCACTTT. It specifies CASGSSQNSPLHF.

This clonotype showed up many times. This chain connects TRBV24-1 to TRBJ2-1, with 13 bases that match TRBD2. The germline CDR1 and CDR2 sequences are KGHDR and SFDVKD. V lost 0 bases and J lost 7; bases outside the gene matches: 5. The length of the CDR3 is 17 residues. The CDR3: CATSDLSGLAGPNEQFF. As DNA, the CDR3 is TGTGCCACCAGTGATTTGTCGGGACTAGCGGGACCGAATGAGCAGTTCTTC.

This clonotype showed up many times. The genes are TRBV13 and TRBJ2-3; possibly TRBD1 for D (5 bases). Germline V gene lookup returns CDR1 PRHDT and CDR2 FYEKMQ (reference sequence). This CDR3 comprises 15 residues. Between the trimmed V and J ends, which lost 4 bases and 0 bases, there was a span of 11 bases. CDR3 coding DNA: TGTGCCAGCAGCTGGGGCGATACTAGCACAGATACGCAGTATTTT. It encodes CASSWGDTSTDTQYF.

At least ten counts were recorded for this clonotype. The chain joins TRBV2 to TRBJ1-2; 9 bases are a match to TRBD1. After removal of 10 bases from V and 0 bases from J, the junction contained 6 bases not matched to a gene. The CDR3 has 14 amino acids. Germline V gene data show CDR1 as SNHLY and CDR2 as FYNNEI. For the CDR3, the DNA is TGTGCCAACACAGGGGGCGCTTCTAACTATGGCTACACCTTC. This sequence encodes CANTGGASNYGYTF.

This clonotype was seen repeatedly, ten times or more. The chain employs TRBV20-1 and TRBJ1-6; 9 nucleotides agree with TRBD1. The ends lost 5 bases at V and 7 bases at J; junction bases unmatched: 9. The CDR3 consists of 15 residues. Germline V gives CDR1 DFQATT, CDR2 SNEGSKA (reference sequence). CDR3 sequence: CSAPRTGDGNSPLHF. The DNA for the CDR3 is TGCAGTGCTCCCCGGACAGGGGACGGAAATTCACCCCTCCACTTT.

This clonotype occurred many times. This chain connects TRBV7-3 to TRBJ1-2, with D maybe TRBD1 (6 bases). Trimming cost V 5 bases and J 0 bases, with 16 bases left between them. This CDR3 has 16 amino acids. CDR1 and CDR2 from the germline V gene are SGHTA and FQGTGA. DNA of the CDR3: TGTGCCAGCAGCCCCCAAGACAGGACCGCTAACTATGGCTACACCTTC. This encodes CASSPQDRTANYGYTF.

This clonotype was seen repeatedly, ten times or more. The rearrangement joins TRBV18 to TRBJ2-5; 10 nucleotides line up with TRBD1. CDR1 and CDR2 (germline): KGHSH, LQKENI. The CDR3 is made up of 14 amino acids. Losses at the gene ends were 0 bases for V and 5 bases for J; bases not matched to a gene: 0. The CDR3 reads CASSPPGQGETQYF. CDR3 in DNA: TGTGCCAGCTCACCACCGGGACAGGGGGAGACCCAGTACTTC.

This rearrangement joins TRBV4-1 to TRBJ1-2; tentative D call: TRBD1 (5 bases). V lost 1 base and J lost 7, with 16 bases in between. CDR3 length: 15 residues. The germline V gene encodes CDR1 MGHRA and CDR2 YSYEKL. The CDR3 region is CASSQAVGETSGYTF. Here the CDR3 DNA reads TGCGCCAGCAGCCAAGCAGTGGGGGAGACTAGTGGCTACACCTTC.

Comments on this clonotype: A read error may explain this, as a much larger clone is one base away. The chain couples TRBV10-3 to TRBJ2-1; 8 bases fit TRBD2. V lost 2 bases to trimming and J lost 8 bases; unmatched junction nucleotides: 17. The length of the CDR3 is 18 residues. Germline lookup yields CDR1 ENHRY and CDR2 SYGVKD. CDR3 residues: CAISEGVVGLARADEQFF. CDR3 DNA: TGTGCCATCAGTGAGGGGGTGGTTGGACTAGCCCGTGCTGATGAGCAGTTCTTC.

Concerning this clonotype itself: A much larger clone sits a single nucleotide away, making a read error possible. The chain links TRBV11-2 to TRBJ2-2; the D gene is possibly TRBD1 (5 bases). This CDR3 is 14 amino acids long. Per the germline V gene, CDR1 is SGHAT and CDR2 is FQNNGV. The germline V and J ends were trimmed by 5 bases and 5 bases, with 12 bases remaining between them. The CDR3 nucleotides are TGTGCCAGCAGCCCAATACAGGAAACCGGGGAGCTGTTTTTT. It translates to CASSPIQETGELFF.

The chain links TRBV9 to TRBJ1-1, with D perhaps TRBD1 (5 bases). Germline V CDR1 and CDR2: SGDLS, YYNGEE. This CDR3 comprises 14 residues. Trimming removed 4 bases from V and 1 base from J, with 11 bases in between. The CDR3 DNA is TGTGCCAGCAGCACAGGACCGGAGAACACTGAAGCTTTCTTT. Translating it yields CASSTGPENTEAFF. Based on the CDR3 plus reference TRBV9 and TRBJ1-1, the full variable domain is DSGVTQTPKHLITATGQRVTLRCSPRSGDLSVYWYQQSLDQGLQFLIQYYNGEERAKGNILERFSAQQFPDLHSELNLSSLELGDSALYFCASSTGPENTEAFFGQGTRLTVV.